The rows below give T cell receptor beta chains drawn from one sample of a study of T cells in Graves' hyperthyroidism and ophthalmopathy. TCRdb re-analysed the multiplex PCR reads in MiXCR, keeping a single row per CDR3 protein. The sample consists of around 530,000 distinct CDR3 sequences, roughly 15% of them appearing once. Material: blood. The receptors were gathered from a woman aged 18-29 years with Graves' ophthalmopathy. The conserved cysteine and the conserved F or W are not part of the CDR3 here. A D gene is named only where the DNA matches it firmly. Clone size is not always given. Where it is, it says once, few, many or a class for expanded clones.

>TRBV12-3/TRBV12-4|many|NA|TRBJ1-1
ASRGTMNTEAF
>TRBV25-1|once|NA|TRBJ2-7
ASSETGRSYEQY
>TRBV19|few|NA|TRBJ2-7
ASSTQTGYEQY
>TRBV19|NA|TRBD1|TRBJ1-1
ASSSRGQGAANTEAF
>TRBV12-3/TRBV12-4|many|NA|TRBJ1-5
ASSLARGNQPQH
>TRBV18|many|NA|TRBJ1-4
ASSPRGSLNEKLF
>TRBV20-1|few|NA|TRBJ1-1
SADAGMVNAEAF
>TRBV3-1|many|NA|TRBJ1-1
ASSQVRAMNTEAF
>TRBV20-1|few|TRBD1|TRBJ1-2
SARTGLRGYT
>TRBV11-2|many|NA|TRBJ2-5
ASSLVAFQETQY
>TRBV5-4|few|TRBD1|TRBJ1-2
ASSSTGGLLNYGYT
>TRBV7-9|NA|NA|TRBJ1-5
ASSLVSGYSNQPQH
>TRBV7-8|few|TRBD1|TRBJ2-3
ASSLQGVSDTQY
>TRBV27|many|NA|TRBJ2-1
ASSAGAGPYNEQF
>TRBV25-1|NA|TRBD2|TRBJ2-1
ASSDGTSGKNEQF
>TRBV28|many|NA|TRBJ1-1
ASSLFRRRTEAF
>TRBV3-1|many|NA|TRBJ1-2
ASSQEAGSSYGYT
>TRBV6-2/TRBV6-3|NA|TRBD2|TRBJ2-3
AGSSLAGGGTDTQY
>TRBV4-1|many|TRBD1|TRBJ2-2
ASSTTGANTGELF
>TRBV11-2|many|TRBD2|TRBJ2-1
ASSLNGGGSYNEQF
>TRBV30|many|NA|TRBJ1-1
AWGEMAGAF
>TRBV30|many|NA|TRBJ2-2
AWRIWADTGELF
>TRBV6-1|NA|NA|TRBJ1-5
ASSEYQASNQPQH
>TRBV28|many|NA|TRBJ2-1
ASSLAGSDNEQF
>TRBV30|many|TRBD1|TRBJ1-6
AWRAGGNSPLH
>TRBV29-1|many|NA|TRBJ2-1
SVEKRVNEQF
>TRBV20-1|many|NA|TRBJ2-1
SARDYGSAGTYNEQF
>TRBV5-8|NA|NA|TRBJ2-3
ASSLADQSSTDTQY
>TRBV27|many|NA|TRBJ1-1
ASSFLRRTWNTEAF
>TRBV6-1|NA|TRBD1|TRBJ2-7
ASSKLPGQGSYEQY
>TRBV2|many|TRBD1|TRBJ1-4
ASSGQGTNEKLF
>TRBV27|many|NA|TRBJ2-1
ASSSESGLSYNEQF
>TRBV2|many|NA|TRBJ2-5
ASSWDGRVGETQY
>TRBV9|few|NA|TRBJ1-3
ASSVSSAHGNTIY
>TRBV5-1|many|TRBD1|TRBJ2-7
ASADREPRGEQY
>TRBV10-3|many|NA|TRBJ1-1
AINPDRNTEAF
>TRBV7-3|few|NA|TRBJ2-3
ASSTDSSDTQY
>TRBV7-2|many|NA|TRBJ2-7
ASSGSDRSSYEQY
>TRBV4-1|NA|NA|TRBJ1-2
ASSQARGTDNPNYGYT
>TRBV7-9|many|TRBD2|TRBJ2-1
ASSGWGLAGVNEQF
>TRBV20-1|many|TRBD2|TRBJ2-3
SATGLAGVETDTQY
>TRBV5-4|NA|NA|TRBJ2-1
ASSLDGGRSYNEQF
>TRBV13|NA|NA|TRBJ2-3
ASSEIIGSDTQY
>TRBV7-9|many|NA|TRBJ2-1
ASSPTGKGLSNEQF
>TRBV20-1|NA|NA|TRBJ1-2
SASQGPYGYT
>TRBV30|many|TRBD1|TRBJ1-2
AWNTGTGAATGYT
>TRBV20-1|NA|NA|TRBJ2-2
SAAPTNTGELF
>TRBV7-2|many|TRBD1|TRBJ2-7
ASSFRQGPAYEQY
>TRBV28|many|TRBD2|TRBJ2-3
ASSFPAGNTDTQY
>TRBV9|NA|NA|TRBJ1-3
ASSVESAGNTIY
>TRBV11-2|NA|NA|TRBJ2-1
TSSLASGIYDEQF
>TRBV24-1|NA|NA|TRBJ2-5
ATSDSGQFGEETQY
>TRBV28|many|TRBD1|TRBJ2-7
ASLEARGRDEQY
>TRBV5-1|many|NA|TRBJ1-2
ASRGLDGDYGYT
>TRBV6-1|few|TRBD2|TRBJ2-1
ASSKFTSGGGNNEQF
>TRBV9|NA|NA|TRBJ2-5
ASSGGDETQY
>TRBV20-1|NA|TRBD2|TRBJ2-7
SARVPGGLGEQY
>TRBV18|few|NA|TRBJ2-3
ASSPSSGTDTQY
>TRBV13|few|TRBD2|TRBJ2-2
ASSSRGLAGVLELF
>TRBV24-1|many|NA|TRBJ1-6
ATSVGRNSPLH